Listed here are 17 T cell receptor beta chains from one sample, sequenced in a study of T cells after yellow fever vaccination. TCRdb re-derived calls from the 5' RACE reads in MiXCR, one entry per CDR3 protein. This repertoire shows 300,000 to 350,000 distinct CDR3 sequences, around a tenth found once; its top ten account for about 3%. The specimen was CD4+ T cells sorted from PBMCs, collected 45 days after the yellow fever booster vaccination. Every receptor here comes from a man younger than 35 who received the YFV17D yellow fever vaccine.

This clonotype was detected many times. V gene TRBV4-1 combines with J gene TRBJ1-6; D remains unclear. Per the germline V gene, CDR1 is MGHRA and CDR2 is YSYEKL. V was cut by 5 bases and J by 0 bases, with 11 bases left in between. This CDR3 is 16 amino acids long. CDR3 region: CASSSRASSYNSPLHF. Written as DNA, the CDR3 is TGCGCCAGCAGCTCCCGCGCAAGCTCCTATAATTCACCCCTCCACTTT.

The sample holds a few counts of this clonotype. The V gene is TRBV5-1, the J gene TRBJ2-2; 7 bases match TRBD1. Germline trimming cut 3 bases from V and 6 bases from J; bases unmatched to any gene: 11. Germline V gives CDR1 SGHRS, CDR2 YFSETQ. This CDR3 comprises 16 residues. For the CDR3, the DNA is TGCGCCAGCAGCTCAGGAACGACAGGGCGGTCCGGGGAGCTGTTTTTT. It is translated as CASSSGTTGRSGELFF.

The chain uses TRBV4-1 and TRBJ2-2, with 8 bases matching TRBD2. Germline values: CDR1 MGHRA, CDR2 YSYEKL. The CDR3 has 16 residues. The V and J ends lost 4 bases and 5 bases, in that order; junction bases with no gene match: 9. CDR3 sequence (DNA): TGCGCCAGCAGCCCCGGGACTAGGGCGATGACCGGGGAGCTGTTTTTT. Its protein product is CASSPGTRAMTGELFF.

The chain couples TRBV7-8 to TRBJ1-5; weak D call: TRBD1 (6 bases). With 5 bases removed from V and 5 bases from J, the gap between germline ends came to 13 bases. The CDR3 totals 14 residues. Germline V CDR1 and CDR2: SGHVS, FQNEAQ. Here the CDR3 reads CASSIDRMHQPQHF. The CDR3 coding sequence is TGTGCCAGCAGCATAGACAGGATGCATCAGCCCCAGCATTTT.

Only a few counts were recorded for this clonotype. This chain uses TRBV15 with TRBJ2-4; 7 nucleotides align to TRBD2. CDR3 length: 14 amino acids. The germline CDR1 and CDR2 sequences are LNHNV and YYDKDF (reference sequence). Germline trimming cut 5 bases from V and 5 bases from J; bases unmatched to any gene: 6. The chain's CDR3 is CATSVRLAENIQYF. DNA of the CDR3: TGTGCCACCAGCGTGCGGCTAGCGGAAAACATTCAGTACTTC.

This sequence joins TRBV4-3 and TRBJ1-2; TRBD1 aligns across 7 bases. V shed 2 bases, J shed 4 bases, and the junction held 13 bases outside the gene matches. CDR1 and CDR2 (germline): LGHNA, YSLEER. The CDR3 totals 17 residues. The CDR3 coding sequence is TGCGCCAGCAGCCAACAGATTCCGGGACAGACGGGCTATGGCTACACCTTC. It codes for CASSQQIPGQTGYGYTF.

The V and J genes are TRBV28 and TRBJ2-1, with 10 bases fitting TRBD1. From germline, CDR1 is MDHEN and CDR2 SYDVKM. Unmatched junction bases numbered 6, after V lost 4 bases and J lost 12 bases. The CDR3 covers 13 residues. CDR3 bases: TGTGCCAGCAGTTCGGGACAGGGGTCGAGGCAGTTCTTC. This codes for CASSSGQGSRQFF.

This chain uses TRBV6-2 or TRBV6-3 with TRBJ1-5; D uncertain. CDR3 length: 12 residues. Germline V gives CDR1 MNHEY, CDR2 SVGEGT. V was shortened by 7 bases and J by 1 base, with 5 bases between the two germline ends. Here the CDR3 reads CASKDSNQPQHF. As DNA, the CDR3 is TGTGCCAGCAAAGACAGCAATCAGCCCCAGCATTTT.

The chain links TRBV29-1 to TRBJ2-5; possible D gene TRBD1, 6 bases. CDR3 length equals 12 residues. Trimming took 6 bases from V and 2 from J, leaving 10 bases between them. CDR1 is SQVTM, CDR2 ANQGSEA, per germline. Here the CDR3 reads CSVRQAQETQYF. In DNA, the CDR3 is TGCAGCGTGAGACAGGCTCAAGAGACCCAGTACTTC.

The chain combines TRBV25-1 with TRBJ2-7, with D maybe TRBD1 (5 bases). V was clipped by 6 bases and J by 2 bases, with 14 bases between them. CDR1 is MGHDK and CDR2 is SYGVNS in the germline V gene. This CDR3 spans 14 amino acids. The CDR3 sequence: CASRGEDRAYEQYF. CDR3 coding DNA: TGTGCCAGCAGGGGTGAAGACAGAGCCTACGAGCAGTACTTC.

This clonotype showed up just a few times. This chain connects TRBV24-1 to TRBJ1-3; no firm D call. Trimming took off 4 bases at V and 7 bases at J, with 13 bases between the two ends. This CDR3 contains 14 residues. CDR1 is KGHDR and CDR2 is SFDVKD in the germline V gene. The CDR3 coding sequence is TGTGCCACCAGTGACCCGAGAAGTGGGAACACCATATATTTT. As protein: CATSDPRSGNTIYF.

This clonotype came up a few times. CDR3 in DNA: TGCAGCGTTAGACAGGGGGGGGATACTGAAGCTTTCTTT. It yields the protein CSVRQGGDTEAFF. The chain links TRBV29-1 to TRBJ1-1, with TRBD1 matching 9 bases. CDR3 length equals 13 residues. After removal of 5 bases from V and 5 bases from J, the junction contained 6 bases not matched to a gene. Germline V lookup: CDR1 SQVTM, CDR2 ANQGSEA.

This clonotype has just a few counts. V gene TRBV20-1 combines with J gene TRBJ2-3, with a tentative D call TRBD2 (6 bases). This CDR3 is 14 amino acids long. The germline gives CDR1 DFQATT, CDR2 SNEGSKA (reference sequence). V lost 6 bases, J lost 5 bases, and 18 bases lay in between. CDR3 sequence reads: CSARRSVGGDTQYF. CDR3 DNA: TGCAGTGCGAGAAGGTCGGTGGGGGGAGATACGCAGTATTTT.

The chain employs TRBV4-1 and TRBJ2-1, with D perhaps assigned TRBD1 or TRBD2 (5 bases each). This CDR3 is built from 16 residues. The germline V and J ends were trimmed by 1 base and 1 base, with 11 bases remaining between them. The V gene's germline CDR1 is MGHRA and CDR2 YSYEKL. The CDR3 loop is CASSQGGGRSYNEQFF. In DNA, the CDR3 is TGCGCCAGCAGCCAAGGTGGGGGTCGTTCCTACAATGAGCAGTTCTTC.

The table lists this clonotype with a few counts. J is TRBJ2-1 and V is TRBV6-6; 8 bases fit TRBD2. The V and J ends lost 8 bases and 7 bases, in that order; junction bases with no gene match: 25. The CDR3 has 19 amino acids. The germline V gene has CDR1 MNHNY and CDR2 SVGAGI (reference sequence). This CDR3 reads CASGGPTGERGLQGNEQFF. The CDR3 DNA reads as TGTGCCAGCGGTGGCCCCACAGGAGAGCGGGGGTTACAGGGTAATGAGCAGTTCTTC.

V and J are TRBV6-5 and TRBJ2-2; D unclear. The CDR3 runs to 13 residues. V was pared by 5 bases and J by 5 bases, with 9 bases between. CDR1 is MNHEY, CDR2 SVGAGI, per germline. The DNA for the CDR3 is TGTGCCAGCAGTACGGTGGAAACCGGGGAGCTGTTTTTT. Protein: CASSTVETGELFF.

This clonotype was counted only a few times. V and J are TRBV6-5 and TRBJ1-1; the D is unclear. Germline V gene data show CDR1 as MNHEY and CDR2 as SVGAGI. V gave up 6 bases and J gave up 10 bases, with 27 bases separating them. The CDR3 sequence is 16 residues long. The CDR3 sequence is CASRPEWNRLLMGAFF. CDR3 nucleotide sequence: TGTGCCAGCAGGCCAGAGTGGAATAGGCTTTTGATGGGAGCTTTCTTT.